Here is one TCR beta chain with its context. Antigen unknown. The sample is drawn from a study of T cell responses to AZD1222 COVID-19 vaccine. Study conclusions and caveats: Seropositive status at baseline applied to only five or six AZD1222 recipients. Spike-specific TCR breadth rose after two AZD1222 doses, and depth rose as well.

TCRdb's table, derived via immunoSEQ multiplex PCR, lists solely in-frame clones and lacks some. The data show 140,000 to 150,000 clones, roughly 89% seen once. Trimming took off 4 bases at V and 5 bases at J, with 11 bases between the two ends. Germline loops: CDR1 SGHTA, CDR2 FQGNSA. The CDR3 has 14 residues. The sample in question was peripheral blood, obtained on day 0 of AZD1222 vaccination. This clonotype was sampled from an adult in good health. The chain combines TRBV7-2 with TRBJ2-2; D gene uncertain. The CDR3 coding sequence is TGTGCCAGCAGCTCATCTTCCGGAACCGGGGAGCTGTTTTTT. Its translation is CASSSSSGTGELFF.